The source of this T cell receptor beta chain is a study of early T cells in non-severe SARS-CoV-2 infection (dated by TCRdb to the early 2020s). Concerning the study at large: Because TCR sequencing relied on bulk RNA taken from unsorted whole blood, pairing of alpha and beta chains was not possible.

The method was 5' RACE. TCRdb shows the sequencer as NextSeq 500. Unique molecular identifiers were attached to individual cDNA molecules in the TCR library protocol so that sequencing error and PCR bias could be corrected. Sequencing covered both TCR alpha and beta chains, and within each sample the abundances of alpha and beta sequences were tightly co-correlated. The source study handled its data this way. V gene, J gene and CDR3 annotation of TCR sequences was performed with Decombinator V4. Expanded TCRs were defined as changing significantly between any two time points under a Poisson model with p below 0.0001. TCR abundances were normalised to the total number of TCRs sequenced per sample and were expressed as counts per million. VDJdb, accessed 1 November 2021, was searched for CMV, EBV and SARS-CoV-2 annotated TCRs, with TCRs annotated for multiple antigens excluded. Using fastp at Q25 and MiXCR, TCRdb reprocessed the public reads and kept productive beta chains. Entries are consolidated by CDR3 protein sequence, retaining the most common genes and DNA. The V and J calls follow TCRdb's processing rather than the paper's. This sample is represented by tens of thousands of distinct CDR3 sequences; roughly 9.5% of them were singletons. The top ten constitute 5.9% of the sample.

What the work shows at the level of the full study, not this receptor alone: VDJdb matching was skewed toward anti-spike CD8 responses and likely underestimated virus-specific expansions by missing private and CD4 specificities.

A case-control design nested within a healthcare worker cohort in London, UK, was used, with weekly nasopharyngeal swab PCR tests and blood sampling performed. Healthcare workers were enrolled in the week of the UK lockdown, from 23 to 31 March 2020, and were followed every week for up to roughly 15 weeks. This clonotype has at least ten counts. Its antigen is still unknown. Base qualities are not at hand, and no much larger clone is one base apart. Sequences were obtained from whole blood. This TCR was recovered from an adult who was a healthcare worker with PCR-confirmed SARS-CoV-2 infection or an uninfected control (not recorded which).

The DNA reads TGTGCCAGCAGTTTAGGCGCACAGGGGGCCCTAAATCAGCCCCAGCATTTT. It specifies CASSLGAQGALNQPQHF. Here the chain combines TRBV12-3 or TRBV12-4 and TRBJ1-5; TRBD1 fits 9 bases in the junction. The CDR3 measures 17 amino acids from cysteine to phenylalanine. Here the CDR3 DNA is all that survives: 51 bases in frame from base 1. V trim: 1 base; J trim: 4 bases; unmatched bases: 8.